This TCR beta chain is from a study of cytomegalovirus exposure and HLA in healthy donors. PCR used 60 Vbeta primers and 13 Jbeta primers. Profiled with immunoSEQ multiplex PCR; TCRdb holds only in-frame clones, not every one. The data show tens of thousands of clones, about 77% seen once. Looked up from germline, CDR1 is MGHDK and CDR2 is SYGVNS. The CDR3 loop spans 11 amino acids. On this clone itself: Relative to the germline gene, one junction end is altered; a read error may explain this.

This chain connects TRBV25-1 to TRBJ2-1, with D tentatively TRBD1 (5 bases). The material sequenced was PBMCs. The sequence came from a male donor in good health and CMV-seropositive. DNA for the CDR3: TGTACCAGCAGTGAACGACAGGAGCAGTTCTTC. Protein sequence: CTSSERQEQFF. Together with reference TRBV25-1 and TRBJ2-1, the CDR3 gives the full variable domain: EADIYQTPRYLVIGTGKKITLECSQTMGHDKMYWYQQDPGMELHLIHYSYGVNSTEKGDLSSESTVSRIRTEHFPLTLESARPSHTSQYLCTSSERQEQFFGPGTRLTVL.